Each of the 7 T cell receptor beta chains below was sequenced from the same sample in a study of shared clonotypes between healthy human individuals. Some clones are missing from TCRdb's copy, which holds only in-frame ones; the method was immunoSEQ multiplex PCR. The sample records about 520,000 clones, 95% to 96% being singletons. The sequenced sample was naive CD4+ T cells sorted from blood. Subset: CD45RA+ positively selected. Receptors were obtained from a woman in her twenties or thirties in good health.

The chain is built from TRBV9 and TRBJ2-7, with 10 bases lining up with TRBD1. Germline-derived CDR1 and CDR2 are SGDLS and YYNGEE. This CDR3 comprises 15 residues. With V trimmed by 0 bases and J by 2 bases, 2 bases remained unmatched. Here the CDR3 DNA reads TGTGCCAGCAGCGTAGGGGGACAGGGGCCCTACGAGCAGTACTTC. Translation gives CASSVGGQGPYEQYF.

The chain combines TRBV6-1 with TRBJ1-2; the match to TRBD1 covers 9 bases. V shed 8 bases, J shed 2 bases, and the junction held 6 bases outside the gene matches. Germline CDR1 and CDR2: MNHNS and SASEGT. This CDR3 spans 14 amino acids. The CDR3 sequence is CASGRTGGNYGYTF. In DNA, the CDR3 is TGTGCCAGCGGCCGAACAGGGGGCAACTATGGCTACACCTTC.

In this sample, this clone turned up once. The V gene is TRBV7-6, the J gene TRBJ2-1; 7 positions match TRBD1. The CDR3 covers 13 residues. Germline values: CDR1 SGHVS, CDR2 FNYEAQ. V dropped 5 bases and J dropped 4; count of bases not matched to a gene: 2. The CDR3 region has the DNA TGTGCCAGCAGCAGGGGACAGTACAATGAGCAGTTCTTC. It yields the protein CASSRGQYNEQFF.

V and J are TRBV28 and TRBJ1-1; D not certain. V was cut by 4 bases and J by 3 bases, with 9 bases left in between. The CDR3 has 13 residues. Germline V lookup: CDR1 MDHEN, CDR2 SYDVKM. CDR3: CASSWSGYTEAFF. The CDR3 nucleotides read TGTGCCAGCAGTTGGAGCGGGTACACTGAAGCTTTCTTT.

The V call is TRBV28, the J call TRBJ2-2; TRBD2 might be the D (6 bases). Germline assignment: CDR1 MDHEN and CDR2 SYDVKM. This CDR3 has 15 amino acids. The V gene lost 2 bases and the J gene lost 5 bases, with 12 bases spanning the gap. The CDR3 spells CASSLTSLGTGELFF. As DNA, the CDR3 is TGTGCCAGCAGTTTAACTAGCCTGGGAACCGGGGAGCTGTTTTTT. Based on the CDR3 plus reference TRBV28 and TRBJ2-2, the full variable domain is DVKVTQSSRYLVKRTGEKVFLECVQDMDHENMFWYRQDPGLGLRLIYFSYDVKMKEKGDIPEGYSVSREKKERFSLILESASTNQTSMYLCASSLTSLGTGELFFGEGSRLTVL.

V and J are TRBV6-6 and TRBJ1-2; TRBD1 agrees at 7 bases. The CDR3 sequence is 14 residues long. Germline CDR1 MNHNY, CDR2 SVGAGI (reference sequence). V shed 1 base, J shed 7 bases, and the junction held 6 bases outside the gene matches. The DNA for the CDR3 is TGTGCCAGCAGTTACTGGGAGGGGGCGCGTGGCTACACCTTC. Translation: CASSYWEGARGYTF.

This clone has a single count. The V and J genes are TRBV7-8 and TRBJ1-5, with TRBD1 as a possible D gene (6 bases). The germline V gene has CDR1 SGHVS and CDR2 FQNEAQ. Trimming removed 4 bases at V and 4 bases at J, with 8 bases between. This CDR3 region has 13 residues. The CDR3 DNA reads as TGTGCCAGCAGCTGGACAGAAAATCAGCCCCAGCATTTT. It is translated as CASSWTENQPQHF.